This is a list of T cell receptor beta chains from one sample in a study of tumor-infiltrating lymphocytes in oesophageal squamous cell carcinoma. TCRdb re-analysed the PCR reads in MiXCR, keeping a single row per CDR3 protein. This sample has nearly 20,000 distinct CDR3 sequences; around 41% occur once, and the top ten carry less than 50%. Sequencing input: esophageal tumor tissue. These receptors were collected from a male donor with esophageal squamous cell carcinoma. CDR3s include the opening cysteine and the closing phenylalanine or tryptophan. D genes are given only for firm matches. For some rows the clone size is stated as once, few or many, or as a class when expanded; others skip it.

clone_size j_call v_call d_call cdr3_nt cdr3_aa
. TRBJ1-4 TRBV2 . TGTGCCAGCAGAACTGCCGGGACTAGTAACACAGATACGCAGTTTTTT CASRTAGTSNTDTQFF
many TRBJ2-7 TRBV28 TRBD1 TGTGCCAGCAGTCTCCCGGGGACAGCCATAGGTGAGCAGTACTTC CASSLPGTAIGEQYF
medium-sized TRBJ1-2 TRBV6-1 . TGTGCCAGCGGTGGGGGTTACTATGGCTACACCTTC CASGGGYYGYTF
many TRBJ1-5 TRBV19 TRBD1 TGTGCCAGTAGTTCAAGACAGGGGGCGAATCAGCCCCAGCATTTT CASSSRQGANQPQHF
. TRBJ1-6 TRBV7-2 . TGTGCCAGCAGCTTCTATAGCGGGCCCTACGAGCAGTACTTT CASSFYSGPYEQYF
. TRBJ2-5 TRBV11-2 . TGTGCCAGCAGCTTAGTGGGCAGGTTACGAGAAGAAGAGACCCAGTACTTC CASSLVGRLREEETQYF
. TRBJ2-3 TRBV7-2 . . CASTNQTSMYLCASTSRDTQYF
many TRBJ2-1 TRBV20-1 TRBD2 TGCAGTGCTAGTTGGCGGGAGGACTCCTACAATGAGCAGTTCTTC CSASWREDSYNEQFF
many TRBJ2-7 TRBV2 . TGTGCCAGCAGCTCCGACAGAGTCTCCTACGAGCAGTACTTC CASSSDRVSYEQYF
. TRBJ2-1 TRBV24-1 . TGTGCCACCAGTGACACGGGTTTCTACAATGAGCAGTTCTTC CATSDTGFYNEQFF